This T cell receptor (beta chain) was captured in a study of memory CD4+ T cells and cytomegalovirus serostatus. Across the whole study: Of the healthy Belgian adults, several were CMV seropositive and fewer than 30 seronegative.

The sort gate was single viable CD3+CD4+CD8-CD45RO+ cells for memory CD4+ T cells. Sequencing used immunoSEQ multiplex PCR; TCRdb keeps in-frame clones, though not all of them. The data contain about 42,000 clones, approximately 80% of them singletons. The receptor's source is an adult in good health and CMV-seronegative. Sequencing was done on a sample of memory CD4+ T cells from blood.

In nucleotides, the CDR3 is TGTGCCTGGAGTCTGGGGTTGTCATATGGCTACACCTTC. Translation: CAWSLGLSYGYTF. This chain uses TRBV30 with TRBJ1-2, with no clear D. CDR1 GTSNPN and CDR2 SVGIG come from the germline V gene (reference sequence). The ends were cut back, 2 bases at V and 5 bases at J, with 12 bases in the middle. The CDR3 is 13 amino acids.